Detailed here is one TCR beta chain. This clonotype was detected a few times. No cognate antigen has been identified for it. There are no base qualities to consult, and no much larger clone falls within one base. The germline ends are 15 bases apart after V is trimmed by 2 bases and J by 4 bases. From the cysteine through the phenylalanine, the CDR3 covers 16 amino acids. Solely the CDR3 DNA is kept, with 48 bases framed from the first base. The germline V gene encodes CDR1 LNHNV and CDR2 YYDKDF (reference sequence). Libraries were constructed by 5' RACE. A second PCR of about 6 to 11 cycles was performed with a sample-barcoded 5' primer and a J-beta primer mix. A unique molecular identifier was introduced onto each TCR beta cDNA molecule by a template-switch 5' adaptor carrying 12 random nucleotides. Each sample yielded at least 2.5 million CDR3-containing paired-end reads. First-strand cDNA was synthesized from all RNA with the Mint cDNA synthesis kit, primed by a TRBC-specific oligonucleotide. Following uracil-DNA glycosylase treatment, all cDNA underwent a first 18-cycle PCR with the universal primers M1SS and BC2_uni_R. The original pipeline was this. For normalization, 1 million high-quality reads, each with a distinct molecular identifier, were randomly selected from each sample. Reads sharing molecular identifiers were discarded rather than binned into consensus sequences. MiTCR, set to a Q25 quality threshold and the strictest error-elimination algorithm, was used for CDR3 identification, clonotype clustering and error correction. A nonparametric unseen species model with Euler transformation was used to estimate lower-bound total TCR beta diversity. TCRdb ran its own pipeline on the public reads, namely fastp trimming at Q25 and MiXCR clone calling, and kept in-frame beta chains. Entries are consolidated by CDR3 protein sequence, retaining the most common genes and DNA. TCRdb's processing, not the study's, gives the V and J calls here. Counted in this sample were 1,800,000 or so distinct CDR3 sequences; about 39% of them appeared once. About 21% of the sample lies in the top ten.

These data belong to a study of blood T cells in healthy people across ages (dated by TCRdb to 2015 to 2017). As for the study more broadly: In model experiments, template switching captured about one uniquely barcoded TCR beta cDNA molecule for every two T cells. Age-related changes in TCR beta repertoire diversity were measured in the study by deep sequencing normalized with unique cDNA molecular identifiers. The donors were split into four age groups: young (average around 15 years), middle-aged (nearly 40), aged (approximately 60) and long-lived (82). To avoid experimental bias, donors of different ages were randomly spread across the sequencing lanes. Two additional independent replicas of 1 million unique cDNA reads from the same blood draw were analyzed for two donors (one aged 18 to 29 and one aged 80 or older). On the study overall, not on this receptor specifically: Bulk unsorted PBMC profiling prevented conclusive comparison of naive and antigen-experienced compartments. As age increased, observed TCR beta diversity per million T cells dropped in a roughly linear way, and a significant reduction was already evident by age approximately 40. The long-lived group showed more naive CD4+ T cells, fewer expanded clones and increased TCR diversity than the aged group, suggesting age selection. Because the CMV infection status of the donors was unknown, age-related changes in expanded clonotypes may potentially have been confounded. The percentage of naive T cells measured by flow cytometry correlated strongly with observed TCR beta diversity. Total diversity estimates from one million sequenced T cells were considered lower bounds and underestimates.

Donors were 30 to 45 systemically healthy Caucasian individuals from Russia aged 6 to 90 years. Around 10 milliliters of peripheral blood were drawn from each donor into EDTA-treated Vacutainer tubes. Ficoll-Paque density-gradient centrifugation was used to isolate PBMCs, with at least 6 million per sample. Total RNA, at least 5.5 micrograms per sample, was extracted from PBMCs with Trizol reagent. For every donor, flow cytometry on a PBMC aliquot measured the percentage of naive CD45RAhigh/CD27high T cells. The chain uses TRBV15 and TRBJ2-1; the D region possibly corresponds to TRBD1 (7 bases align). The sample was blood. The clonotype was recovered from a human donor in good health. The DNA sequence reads TGTGCCACCAGCAGACCCGGGGGACAGACATACAATGAGCAGTTCTTC. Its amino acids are CATSRPGGQTYNEQFF.